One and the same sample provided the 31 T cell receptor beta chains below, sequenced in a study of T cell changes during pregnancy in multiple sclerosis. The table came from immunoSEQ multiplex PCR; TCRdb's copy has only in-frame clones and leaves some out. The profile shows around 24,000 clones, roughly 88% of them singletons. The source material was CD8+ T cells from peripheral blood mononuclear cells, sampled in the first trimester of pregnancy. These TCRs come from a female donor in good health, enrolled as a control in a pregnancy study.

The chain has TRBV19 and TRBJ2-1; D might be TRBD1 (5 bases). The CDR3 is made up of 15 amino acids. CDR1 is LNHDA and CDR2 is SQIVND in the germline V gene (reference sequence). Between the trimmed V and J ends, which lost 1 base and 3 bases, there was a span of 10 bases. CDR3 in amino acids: CASSIGQSFYNEQFF. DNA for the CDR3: TGTGCCAGTAGTATAGGACAGTCCTTCTACAATGAGCAGTTCTTC. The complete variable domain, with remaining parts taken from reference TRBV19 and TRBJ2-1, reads DGGITQSPKYLFRKEGQNVTLSCEQNLNHDAMYWYRQDPGQGLRLIYYSQIVNDFQKGDIAEGYSVSREKKESFPLTVTSAQKNPTAFYLCASSIGQSFYNEQFFGPGTRLTVL.

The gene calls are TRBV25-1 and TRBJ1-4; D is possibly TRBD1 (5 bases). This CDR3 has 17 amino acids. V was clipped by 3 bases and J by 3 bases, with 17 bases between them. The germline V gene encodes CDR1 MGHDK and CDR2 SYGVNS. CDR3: CASSDHGRGWSNEKLFF. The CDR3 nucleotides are TGTGCCAGCAGTGATCATGGGAGGGGCTGGTCTAATGAAAAACTGTTTTTT.

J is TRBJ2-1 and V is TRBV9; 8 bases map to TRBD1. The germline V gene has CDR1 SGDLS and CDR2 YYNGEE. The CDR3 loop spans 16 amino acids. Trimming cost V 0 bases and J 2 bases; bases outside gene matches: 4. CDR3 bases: TGTGCCAGCAGCGTAGAAGGACAGGGCCCCTACAATGAGCAGTTCTTC. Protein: CASSVEGQGPYNEQFF.

CDR3 loop: CASSQDTSTLYGYTF. CDR3 DNA sequence: TGCGCCAGCAGCCAAGATACTAGCACACTCTATGGCTACACCTTC. The chain has TRBV4-3 and TRBJ1-2; unclear D gene. Germline lookup yields CDR1 LGHNA and CDR2 YSLEER. V was shortened by 0 bases and J by 4 bases, with 12 bases between the two germline ends. The CDR3 has 15 residues.

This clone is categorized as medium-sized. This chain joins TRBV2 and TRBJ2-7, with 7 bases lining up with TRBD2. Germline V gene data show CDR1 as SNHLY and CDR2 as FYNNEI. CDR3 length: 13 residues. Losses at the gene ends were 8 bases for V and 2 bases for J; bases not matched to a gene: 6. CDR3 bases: TGTGCCAGCGGGAGGGCCGCCCCCTACGAGCAGTACTTC. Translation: CASGRAAPYEQYF.

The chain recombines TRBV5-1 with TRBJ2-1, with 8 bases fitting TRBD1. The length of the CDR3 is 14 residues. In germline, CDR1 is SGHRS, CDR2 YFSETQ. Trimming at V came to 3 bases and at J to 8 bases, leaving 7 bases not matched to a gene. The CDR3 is CASSSRGQGYEQFF. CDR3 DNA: TGCGCCAGCAGCTCGCGAGGACAGGGCTATGAGCAGTTCTTC.

CDR3 protein: CASGAGSGGGNYGYTF. The CDR3 bases are TGTGCTAGTGGAGCGGGGTCCGGGGGGGGCAACTATGGCTACACCTTC. V gene TRBV12-5 combines with J gene TRBJ1-2; D may be TRBD1 (6 bases). V was pared by 6 bases and J by 2 bases, with 19 bases between. In germline, CDR1 is LGHNT, CDR2 FRNRAP. This CDR3 has 16 residues. The full variable domain, with the rest looked up from reference TRBV12-5 and TRBJ1-2, is DARVTQTPRHKVTEMGQEVTMRCQPILGHNTVFWYRQTMMQGLELLAYFRNRAPLDDSGMPKDRFSAEMPDATLATLKIQPSEPRDSAVYFCASGAGSGGGNYGYTFGSGTRLTVV.

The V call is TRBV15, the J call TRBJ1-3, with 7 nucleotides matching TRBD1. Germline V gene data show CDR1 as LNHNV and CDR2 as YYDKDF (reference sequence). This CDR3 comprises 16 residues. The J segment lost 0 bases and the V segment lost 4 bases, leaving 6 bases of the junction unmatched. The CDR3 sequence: CATSNNRGLSGNTIYF. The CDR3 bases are TGTGCCACCAGCAATAACAGGGGACTCTCTGGAAACACCATATATTTT.

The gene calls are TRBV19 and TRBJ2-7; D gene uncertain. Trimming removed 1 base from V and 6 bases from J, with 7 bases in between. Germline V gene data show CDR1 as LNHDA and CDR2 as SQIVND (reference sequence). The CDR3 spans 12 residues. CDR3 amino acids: CASSIGNSEQYF. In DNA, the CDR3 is TGTGCCAGTAGTATAGGTAACTCCGAGCAGTACTTC.

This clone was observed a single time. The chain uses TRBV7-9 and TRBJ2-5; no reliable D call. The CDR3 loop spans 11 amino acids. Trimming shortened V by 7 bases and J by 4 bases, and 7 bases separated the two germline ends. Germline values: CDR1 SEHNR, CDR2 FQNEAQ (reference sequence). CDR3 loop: CASTSRETQYF. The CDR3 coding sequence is TGTGCCAGCACCTCGAGAGAGACCCAGTACTTC.

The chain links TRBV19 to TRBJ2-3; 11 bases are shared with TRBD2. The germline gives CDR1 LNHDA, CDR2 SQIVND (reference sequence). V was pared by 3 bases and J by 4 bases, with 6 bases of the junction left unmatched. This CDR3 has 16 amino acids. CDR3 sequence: CASSIVLAGGSDTQYF. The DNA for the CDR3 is TGTGCCAGTAGTATCGTCCTAGCGGGGGGATCAGATACGCAGTATTTT.

The CDR3 spells CASSITENYGYTF. The CDR3 region has the DNA TGTGCCAGTAGTATAACCGAGAACTATGGCTACACCTTC. The rearrangement joins TRBV19 to TRBJ1-2, with D hard to call. Germline CDR1 is LNHDA and CDR2 is SQIVND (reference sequence). The CDR3 has 13 amino acids. V was clipped by 2 bases and J by 2 bases, with 6 bases between them.

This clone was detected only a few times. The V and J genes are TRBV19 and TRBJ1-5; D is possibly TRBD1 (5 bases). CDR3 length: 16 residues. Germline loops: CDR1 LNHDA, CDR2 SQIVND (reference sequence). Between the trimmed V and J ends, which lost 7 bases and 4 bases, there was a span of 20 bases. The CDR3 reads CASKGNSGYRNQPQHF. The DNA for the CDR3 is TGTGCCAGTAAGGGGAACTCAGGGTATCGAAATCAGCCCCAGCATTTT.

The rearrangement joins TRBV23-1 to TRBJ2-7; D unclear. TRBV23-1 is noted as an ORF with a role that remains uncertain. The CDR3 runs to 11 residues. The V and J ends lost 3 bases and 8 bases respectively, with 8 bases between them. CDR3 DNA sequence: TGCGCCAGCAGTCAGCTACCACAGCAGTACTTC. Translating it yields CASSQLPQQYF.

This chain's CDR3 is CASTPIPPFGTNEKLFF. CDR3 nucleotide sequence: TGTGCCAGCACCCCTATACCCCCCTTCGGAACTAATGAAAAACTGTTTTTT. The genes are TRBV7-9 and TRBJ1-4; no reliable D call. V shed 7 bases and J shed 1 base, with 19 bases lying between them. Germline loops: CDR1 SEHNR, CDR2 FQNEAQ (reference sequence). The CDR3 is 17 residues long. The full variable domain, its missing parts supplied by reference TRBV7-9 and TRBJ1-4, is DTGVSQNPRHKITKRGQNVTFRCDPISEHNRLYWYRQTLGQGPEFLTYFQNEAQLEKSRLLSDRFSAERPKGSFSTLEIQRTEQGDSAMYLCASTPIPPFGTNEKLFFGSGTQLSVL.

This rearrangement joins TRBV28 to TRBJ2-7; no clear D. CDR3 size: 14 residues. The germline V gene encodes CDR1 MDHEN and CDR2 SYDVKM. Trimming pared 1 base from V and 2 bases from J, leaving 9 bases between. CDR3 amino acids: CASSLSGLAYEQYF. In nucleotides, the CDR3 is TGTGCCAGCAGTTTATCTGGGCTCGCCTACGAGCAGTACTTC.

The CDR3 DNA follows: TGCGCCAGCAGCCAAGATACCCCACGACACTACAATGAGCAGTTCTTC. This codes for CASSQDTPRHYNEQFF. V is TRBV4-3 and J is TRBJ2-1; the D is unclear. CDR1 is LGHNA and CDR2 is YSLEER in the germline V gene. The ends were cut back, 0 bases at V and 3 bases at J, with 12 bases in the middle. The CDR3 has 16 residues.

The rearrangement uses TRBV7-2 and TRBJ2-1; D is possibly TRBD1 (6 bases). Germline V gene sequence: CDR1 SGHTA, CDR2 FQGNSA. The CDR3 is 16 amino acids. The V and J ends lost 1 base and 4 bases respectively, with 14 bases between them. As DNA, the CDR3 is TGTGCCAGCAGCTTAGTGGCAGGGGTCGGGTACAATGAGCAGTTCTTC. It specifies CASSLVAGVGYNEQFF.

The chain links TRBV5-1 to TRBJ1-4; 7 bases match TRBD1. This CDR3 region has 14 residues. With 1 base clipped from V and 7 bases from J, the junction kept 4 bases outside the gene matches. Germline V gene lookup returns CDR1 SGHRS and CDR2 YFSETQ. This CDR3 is CASSLKGTAEKLFF. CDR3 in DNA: TGCGCCAGCAGCTTGAAAGGGACAGCTGAAAAACTGTTTTTT.

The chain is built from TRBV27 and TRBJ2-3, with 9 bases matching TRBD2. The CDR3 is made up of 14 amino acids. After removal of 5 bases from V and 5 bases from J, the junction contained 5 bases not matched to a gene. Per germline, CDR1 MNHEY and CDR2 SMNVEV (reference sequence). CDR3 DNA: TGTGCCAGCAGTCCGGGACTAGCAATAGATACGCAGTATTTT. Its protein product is CASSPGLAIDTQYF.

CDR3 coding DNA: TGTGCCAGCAGCCCTAGGGGCTACAATGAGCAGTTCTTC. This codes for CASSPRGYNEQFF. The gene calls are TRBV7-9 and TRBJ2-1, with a weak D call TRBD1 (5 bases). Trimming took off 5 bases at V and 3 bases at J, with 8 bases between the two ends. CDR1 is SEHNR, CDR2 FQNEAQ, per germline (reference sequence). This CDR3 comprises 13 residues.

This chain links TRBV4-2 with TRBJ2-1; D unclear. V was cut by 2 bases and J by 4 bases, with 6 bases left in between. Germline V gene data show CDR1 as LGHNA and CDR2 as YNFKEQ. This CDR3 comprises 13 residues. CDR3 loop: CASSQTEYNEQFF. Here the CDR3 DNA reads TGTGCCAGCAGCCAAACAGAGTACAATGAGCAGTTCTTC.

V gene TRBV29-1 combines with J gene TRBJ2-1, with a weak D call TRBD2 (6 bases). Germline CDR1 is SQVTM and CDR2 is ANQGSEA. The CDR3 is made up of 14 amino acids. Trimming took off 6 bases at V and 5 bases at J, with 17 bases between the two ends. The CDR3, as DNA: TGCAGCGTCGGGCGGGCGGGGCCTCACAATGAGCAGTTCTTC. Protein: CSVGRAGPHNEQFF.

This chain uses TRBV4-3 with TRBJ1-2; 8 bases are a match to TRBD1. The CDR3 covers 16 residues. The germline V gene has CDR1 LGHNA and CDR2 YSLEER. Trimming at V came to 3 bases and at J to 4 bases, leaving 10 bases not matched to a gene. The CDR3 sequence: CASSQLTGGEIYGYTF. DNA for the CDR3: TGCGCCAGCAGCCAGCTAACAGGGGGTGAAATCTATGGCTACACCTTC.

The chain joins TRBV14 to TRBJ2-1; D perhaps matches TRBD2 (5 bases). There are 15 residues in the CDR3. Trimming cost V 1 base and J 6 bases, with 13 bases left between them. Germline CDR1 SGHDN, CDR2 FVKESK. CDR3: CASSQVSSWGNEQFF. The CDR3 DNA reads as TGTGCCAGCAGCCAAGTGTCTAGCTGGGGCAATGAGCAGTTCTTC.

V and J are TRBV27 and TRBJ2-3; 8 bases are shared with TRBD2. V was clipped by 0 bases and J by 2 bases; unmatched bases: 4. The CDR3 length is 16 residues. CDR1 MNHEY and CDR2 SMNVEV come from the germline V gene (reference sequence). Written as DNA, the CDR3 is TGTGCCAGCAGTTTATCCACTAGCGGCTTCACAGATACGCAGTATTTT. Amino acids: CASSLSTSGFTDTQYF.

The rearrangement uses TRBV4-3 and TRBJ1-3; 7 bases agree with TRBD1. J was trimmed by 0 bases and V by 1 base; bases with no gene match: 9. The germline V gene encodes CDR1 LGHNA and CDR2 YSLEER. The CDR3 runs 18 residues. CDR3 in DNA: TGCGCCAGCAGCCAAGGAACAGGGGCTTTTACCTCTGGAAACACCATATATTTT. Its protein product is CASSQGTGAFTSGNTIYF.

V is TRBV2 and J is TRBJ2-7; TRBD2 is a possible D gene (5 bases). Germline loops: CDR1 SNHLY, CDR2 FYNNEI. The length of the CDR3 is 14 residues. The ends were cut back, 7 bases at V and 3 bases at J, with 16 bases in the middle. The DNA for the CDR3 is TGTGCCAGCACCAGACTACGCCTTTACTACGAGCAGTACTTC. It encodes CASTRLRLYYEQYF.

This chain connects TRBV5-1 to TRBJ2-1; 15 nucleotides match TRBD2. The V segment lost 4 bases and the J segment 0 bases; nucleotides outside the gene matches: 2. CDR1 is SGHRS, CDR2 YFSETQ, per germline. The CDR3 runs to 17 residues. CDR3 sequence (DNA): TGCGCCAGCAGCATGGGACTAGCGGGGGGCTCCTACAATGAGCAGTTCTTC. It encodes CASSMGLAGGSYNEQFF.

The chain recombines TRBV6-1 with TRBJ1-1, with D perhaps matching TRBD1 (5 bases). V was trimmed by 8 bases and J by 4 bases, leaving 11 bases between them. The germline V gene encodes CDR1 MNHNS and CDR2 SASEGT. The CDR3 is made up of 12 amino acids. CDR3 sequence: CASGGGFTEAFF. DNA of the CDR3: TGTGCCAGCGGGGGGGGGTTCACTGAAGCTTTCTTT.

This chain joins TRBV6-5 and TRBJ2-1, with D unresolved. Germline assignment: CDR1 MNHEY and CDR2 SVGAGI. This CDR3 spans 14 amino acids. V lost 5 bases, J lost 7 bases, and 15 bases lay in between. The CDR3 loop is CASSAGSFGNEQFF. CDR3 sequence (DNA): TGTGCCAGCAGTGCCGGGTCCTTTGGAAATGAGCAGTTCTTC.